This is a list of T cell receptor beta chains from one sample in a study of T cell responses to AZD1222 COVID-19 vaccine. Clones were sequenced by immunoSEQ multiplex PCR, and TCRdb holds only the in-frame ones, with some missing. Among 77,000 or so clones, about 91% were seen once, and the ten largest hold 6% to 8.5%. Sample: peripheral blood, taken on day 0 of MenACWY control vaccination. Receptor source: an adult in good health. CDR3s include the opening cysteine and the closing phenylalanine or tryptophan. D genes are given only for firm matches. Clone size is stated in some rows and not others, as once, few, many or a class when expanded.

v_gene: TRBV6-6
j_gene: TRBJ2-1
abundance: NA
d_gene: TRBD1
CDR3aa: CASTGTVPYNEQFF

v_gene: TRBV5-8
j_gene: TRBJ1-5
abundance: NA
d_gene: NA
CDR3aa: CASSPNVGQPQHF

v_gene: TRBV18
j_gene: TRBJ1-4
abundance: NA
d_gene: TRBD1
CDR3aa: CASSRDRDEKLFF

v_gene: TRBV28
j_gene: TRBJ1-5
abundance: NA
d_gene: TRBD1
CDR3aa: CASSPWVGQGNQPQHF

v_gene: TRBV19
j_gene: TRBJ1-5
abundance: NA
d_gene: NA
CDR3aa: CAIGEDNQPQHF

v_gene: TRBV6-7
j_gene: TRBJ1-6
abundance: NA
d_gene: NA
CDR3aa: CASSYSNWARSSYNSPLHF

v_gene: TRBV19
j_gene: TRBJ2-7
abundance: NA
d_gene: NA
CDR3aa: CASRRTGTYEQYF

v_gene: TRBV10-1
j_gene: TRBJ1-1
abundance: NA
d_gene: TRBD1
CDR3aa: CASSDRAGGTEAFF

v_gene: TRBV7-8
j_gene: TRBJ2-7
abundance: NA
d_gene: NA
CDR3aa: CASSLGHTSYEQYF

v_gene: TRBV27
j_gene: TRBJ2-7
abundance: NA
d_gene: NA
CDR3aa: CASRTPSGISYEQYF

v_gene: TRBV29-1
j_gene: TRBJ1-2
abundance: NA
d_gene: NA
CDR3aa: CSVESVWGAYGYTF

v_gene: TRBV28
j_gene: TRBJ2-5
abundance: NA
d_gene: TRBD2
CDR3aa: CASTSSGGFETQYF

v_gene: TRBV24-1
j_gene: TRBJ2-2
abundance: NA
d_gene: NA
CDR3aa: CATSDLGRNTGELFF

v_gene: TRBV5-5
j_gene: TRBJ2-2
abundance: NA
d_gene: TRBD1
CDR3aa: CASSLQGAAGELFF

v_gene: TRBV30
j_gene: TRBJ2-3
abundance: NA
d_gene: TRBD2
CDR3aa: CAWTVARTSGSTDTQYF

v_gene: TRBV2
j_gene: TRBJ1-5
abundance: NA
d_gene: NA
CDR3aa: CASSEGSYANQPQHF

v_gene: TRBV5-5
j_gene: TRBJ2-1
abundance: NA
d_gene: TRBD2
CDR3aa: CASSLLADNEQFF

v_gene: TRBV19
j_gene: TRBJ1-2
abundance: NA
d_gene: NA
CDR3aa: CASSRQATTNYGYTF

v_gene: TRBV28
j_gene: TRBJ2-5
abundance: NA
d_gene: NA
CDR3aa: CASSRSETQYF

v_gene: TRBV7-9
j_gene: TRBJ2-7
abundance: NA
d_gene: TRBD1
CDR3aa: CASSKHGTDSYEQYF

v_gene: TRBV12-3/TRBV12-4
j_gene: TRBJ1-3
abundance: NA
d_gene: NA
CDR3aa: CASSLTSGNTIYF

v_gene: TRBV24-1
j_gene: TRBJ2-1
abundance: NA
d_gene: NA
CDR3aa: CATSDPTGEGSYNEQFF

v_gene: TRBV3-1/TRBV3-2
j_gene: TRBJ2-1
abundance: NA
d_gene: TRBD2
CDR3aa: CASNHLAGGNNEQFF

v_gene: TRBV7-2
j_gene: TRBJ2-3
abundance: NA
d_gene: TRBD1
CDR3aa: CASSHDRVLDTQYF

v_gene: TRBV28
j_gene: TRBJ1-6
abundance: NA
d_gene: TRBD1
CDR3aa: CASSFIRDSLTLHF

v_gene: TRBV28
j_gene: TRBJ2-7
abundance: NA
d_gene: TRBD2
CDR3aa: CASLAGGPYEQYF

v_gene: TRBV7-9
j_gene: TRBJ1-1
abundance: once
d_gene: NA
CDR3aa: CASSSDRVNTEAFF

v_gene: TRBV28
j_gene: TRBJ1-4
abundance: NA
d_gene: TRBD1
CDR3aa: CASRSTGVEKLFF

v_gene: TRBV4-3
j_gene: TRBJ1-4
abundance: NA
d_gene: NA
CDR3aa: CASSQETVGEKLFF

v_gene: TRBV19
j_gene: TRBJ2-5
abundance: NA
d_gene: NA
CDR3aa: CASSSLQESPQETQYF

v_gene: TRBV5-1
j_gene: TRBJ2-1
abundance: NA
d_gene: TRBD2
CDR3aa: CASSLEAGEVAEQFF